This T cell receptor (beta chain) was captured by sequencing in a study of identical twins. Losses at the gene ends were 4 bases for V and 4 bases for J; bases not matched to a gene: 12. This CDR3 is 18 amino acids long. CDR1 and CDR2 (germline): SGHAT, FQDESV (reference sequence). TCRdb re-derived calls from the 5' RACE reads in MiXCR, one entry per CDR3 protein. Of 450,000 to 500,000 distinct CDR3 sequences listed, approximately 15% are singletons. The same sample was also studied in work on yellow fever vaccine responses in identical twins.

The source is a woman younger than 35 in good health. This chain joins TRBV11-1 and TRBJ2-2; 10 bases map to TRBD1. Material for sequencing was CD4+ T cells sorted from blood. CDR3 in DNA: TGTGCCAGCAGCTATTCTCCGGGACAGGGGTCGGTCACCGGGGAGCTGTTTTTT. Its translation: CASSYSPGQGSVTGELFF.